Sequencing of this TCR beta chain was carried out in a study of T cells in Graves' hyperthyroidism and ophthalmopathy. Study outcomes and limitations: Stable hyperthyroidism was told apart from ophthalmopathy by a model built on 13 V-J features.

The CDR3 has 14 residues. Per the germline V gene, CDR1 is SEHNR and CDR2 is FQNEAQ (reference sequence). From RNA transcripts, TCR beta CDR3 regions were amplified. HTBI primers drove first-round RT-PCR of the TCR CDR3. TCRdb passed the multiplex PCR reads through MiXCR, listing each CDR3 protein once. Here the sample spans more than 550,000 distinct CDR3 sequences, approximately 42% being singletons. A word on this clonotype: Its antigen is currently unknown. This likely stems from a read error, as it lies one base from a far larger clone.

Material: peripheral blood or thyroid tissue (not recorded which). The receptor was derived from an adult man with Graves' disease, either hyperthyroidism or ophthalmopathy (not recorded which). This chain uses TRBV7-9 with TRBJ1-1, with 8 bases that match TRBD1. The CDR3 DNA sequence: TGTGCCAGCAGCCCCCGGACAGGGAACACTGGAGCTTTCTTT. The encoded protein is CASSPRTGNTGAFF. Variable domain in full (rest from reference TRBV7-9 and TRBJ1-1): DTGVSQNPRHKITKRGQNVTFRCDPISEHNRLYWYRQTLGQGPEFLTYFQNEAQLEKSRLLSDRFSAERPKGSFSTLEIQRTEQGDSAMYLCASSPRTGNTGAFFGQGTRLTVV.